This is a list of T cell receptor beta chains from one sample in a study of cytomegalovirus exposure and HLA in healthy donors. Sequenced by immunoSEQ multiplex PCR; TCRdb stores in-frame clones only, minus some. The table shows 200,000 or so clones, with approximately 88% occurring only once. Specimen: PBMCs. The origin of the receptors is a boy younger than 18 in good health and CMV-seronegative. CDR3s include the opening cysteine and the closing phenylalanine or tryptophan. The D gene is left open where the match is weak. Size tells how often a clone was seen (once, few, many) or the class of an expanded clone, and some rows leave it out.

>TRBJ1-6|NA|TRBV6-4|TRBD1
TGTGCCAGCAGTGATACGACAGGGATCGCTTCACCCCTCCACTTT
CASSDTTGIASPLHF
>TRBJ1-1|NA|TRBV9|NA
TGTGCCAGCAGCGCCACAGGCCTCCCCAGTGAAGCTTTCTTT
CASSATGLPSEAFF
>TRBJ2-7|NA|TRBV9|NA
TGTGCCAGCAGCGTAGAACCCTCACGGGAGCAGTACTTC
CASSVEPSREQYF
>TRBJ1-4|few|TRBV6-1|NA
TGTGCCAGCAGTGATCGACGGAGGGGTAATGAAAAACTGTTTTTT
CASSDRRRGNEKLFF
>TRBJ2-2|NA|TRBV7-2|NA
TGTGCCAGCAGCCCCGGGGGAACGAACACCGGGGAGCTGTTTTTT
CASSPGGTNTGELFF
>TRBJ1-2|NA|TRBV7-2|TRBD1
TGTGCCAGCAGCTCCAGACAGGGTACGGGTGGCTACACCTTC
CASSSRQGTGGYTF
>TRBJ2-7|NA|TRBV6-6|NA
TGTGCCAGCAGACGACAGGCCGAGCAGTACTTC
CASRRQAEQYF
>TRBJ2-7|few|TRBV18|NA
TGTGCCAGCTCAAAGTCGGACAAAGGCTACGAGCAGTACTTC
CASSKSDKGYEQYF
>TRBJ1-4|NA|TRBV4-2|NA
TGTGCCAGCAGCCACACGACAGGTAAACTGTTTTTT
CASSHTTGKLFF
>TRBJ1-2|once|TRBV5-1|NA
TGCGCCAGCAGCTTGCCCGGGGGGGGCGTAAGGGGCTACACCTTC
CASSLPGGGVRGYTF
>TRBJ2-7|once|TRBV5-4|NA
TGTGCCAGCAGCTTATCAGATCCCTACGAGCAGTACTTC
CASSLSDPYEQYF
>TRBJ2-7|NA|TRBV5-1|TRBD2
TGCGCCAGCAGCTCGATAACAGGACTAGCGGGGGGCCCCCTCTACGAGCAGTACTTC
CASSSITGLAGGPLYEQYF
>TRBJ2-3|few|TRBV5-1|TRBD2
TGCGCCAGCAGCTTGTGGGGAAGCGGGAGTGGGACAGATACGCAGTATTTT
CASSLWGSGSGTDTQYF
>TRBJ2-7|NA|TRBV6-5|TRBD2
TGTGCCAGCAGTTATGGGACTAGCGGGAGGAACGAGCAGTACTTC
CASSYGTSGRNEQYF
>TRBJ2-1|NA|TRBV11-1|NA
TGTGCCAGCAGCCGAGCCTACAGTGATGGGCAGTTCTTC
CASSRAYSDGQFF
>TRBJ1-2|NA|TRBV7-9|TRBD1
TGTGCCAGCAGCCCGATAGACAGGGGATTCTTCTATGGCTACACCTTC
CASSPIDRGFFYGYTF
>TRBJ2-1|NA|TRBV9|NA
TGTGCCAGCAGCGTTCAAGGGAGGTACAATGAGCAGTTCTTC
CASSVQGRYNEQFF
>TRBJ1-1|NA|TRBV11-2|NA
TGTGCCAGCAGGGGGGGACTTTACCGGGAGGACACTGAAGCTTTCTTT
CASRGGLYREDTEAFF
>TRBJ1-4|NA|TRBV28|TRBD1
TGTGCCAGTGCCTCCCCGGGACAGGGGGAGCCTAGTGAAAAACTGTTTTTT
CASASPGQGEPSEKLFF
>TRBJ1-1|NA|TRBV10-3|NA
TGTGCCATCAGTGAGGGGGCCGCGAACACTGAAGCTTTCTTT
CAISEGAANTEAFF
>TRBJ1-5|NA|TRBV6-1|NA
TGTGCCAGCTTAGTTTCGGCGCGGAATCAGCCCCAGCATTTT
CASLVSARNQPQHF
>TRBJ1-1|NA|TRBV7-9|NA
TGTGCCAGCACATCGGACAGTACGGGAGCTTTCTTT
CASTSDSTGAFF